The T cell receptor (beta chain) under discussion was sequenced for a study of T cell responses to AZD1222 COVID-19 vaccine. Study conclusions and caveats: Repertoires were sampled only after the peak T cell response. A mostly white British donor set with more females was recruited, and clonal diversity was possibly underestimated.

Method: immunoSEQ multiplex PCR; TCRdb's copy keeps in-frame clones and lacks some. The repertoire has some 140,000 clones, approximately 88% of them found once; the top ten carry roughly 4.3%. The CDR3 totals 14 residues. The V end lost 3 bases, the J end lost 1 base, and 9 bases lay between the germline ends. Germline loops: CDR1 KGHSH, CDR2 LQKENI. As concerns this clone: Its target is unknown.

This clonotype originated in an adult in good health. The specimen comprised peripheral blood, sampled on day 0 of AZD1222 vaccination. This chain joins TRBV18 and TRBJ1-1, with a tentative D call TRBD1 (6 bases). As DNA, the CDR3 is TGTGCCAGCTCACCCTGGGACAAGAACACTGAAGCTTTCTTT. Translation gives CASSPWDKNTEAFF.